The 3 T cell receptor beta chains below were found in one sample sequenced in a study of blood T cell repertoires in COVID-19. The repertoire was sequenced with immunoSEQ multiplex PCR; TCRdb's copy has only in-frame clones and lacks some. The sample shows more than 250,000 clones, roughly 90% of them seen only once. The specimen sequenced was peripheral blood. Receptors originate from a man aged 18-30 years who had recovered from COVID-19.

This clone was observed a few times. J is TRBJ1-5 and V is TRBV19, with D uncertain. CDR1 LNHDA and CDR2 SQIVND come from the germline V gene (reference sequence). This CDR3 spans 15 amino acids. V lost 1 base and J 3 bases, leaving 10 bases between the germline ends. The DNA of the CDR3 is TGTGCCAGTAGTATAGCGCAACCACTCAATCAGCCCCAGCATTTT. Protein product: CASSIAQPLNQPQHF.

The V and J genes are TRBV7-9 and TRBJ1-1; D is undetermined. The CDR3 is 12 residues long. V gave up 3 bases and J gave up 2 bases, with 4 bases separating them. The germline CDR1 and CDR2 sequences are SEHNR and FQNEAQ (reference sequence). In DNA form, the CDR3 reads TGTGCCAGCAGCTTCTATAACACTGAAGCTTTCTTT. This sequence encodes CASSFYNTEAFF. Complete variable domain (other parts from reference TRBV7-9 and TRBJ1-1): DTGVSQNPRHKITKRGQNVTFRCDPISEHNRLYWYRQTLGQGPEFLTYFQNEAQLEKSRLLSDRFSAERPKGSFSTLEIQRTEQGDSAMYLCASSFYNTEAFFGQGTRLTVV.

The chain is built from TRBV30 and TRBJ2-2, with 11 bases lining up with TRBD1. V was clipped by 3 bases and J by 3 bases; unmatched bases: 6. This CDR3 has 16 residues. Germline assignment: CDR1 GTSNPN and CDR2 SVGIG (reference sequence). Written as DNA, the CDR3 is TGTGCCTGGAGGAGGTGGGGACAGGGGGACACCGGGGAGCTGTTTTTT. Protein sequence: CAWRRWGQGDTGELFF.